What follows describes a single T cell receptor beta chain. The antigen remains unidentified. The missing CDR3 end, 3 residues past where the read stops, is filled in from the germline J gene. There are 16 residues in the CDR3. Germline lookup yields CDR1 DFQATT and CDR2 SNEGSKA (reference sequence). The V gene end was trimmed by 6 bases and the J gene end by 7 bases; junction bases not matched to a gene: 12. These data belong to a study of T cell clonality in common variable immunodeficiency. Study-level results: Reportedly, TCR beta sequences from common variable immunodeficiency showed fewer deletions and N-nucleotide insertions. What drives increased CVID clonality needs T cell subpopulation sequencing. Compared with healthy controls, CVID subjects showed increased TCRbeta clonality, mostly in about a third.

Reduced serum IgG, IgA and/or IgM plus specific antibody deficiency defined CVID. Repertoires were generated with immunoSEQ multiplex PCR, while TCRdb's copy carries only in-frame clones and drops some. The specimen has 20,000 to 30,000 clones, none found just once. This receptor was obtained from a human donor with common variable immunodeficiency. The chain employs TRBV20-1 and TRBJ2-1; TRBD2 matches 13 bases. The sequencing sample was made of peripheral blood mononuclear cells. CDR3 DNA (partial): TGCAGTGCCCTAGCCCATAAGACTAGCGGGGGGAATGAG. Translated, it gives CSALAHKTSGGNE. The CDR3 as a whole reads CSALAHKTSGGNEQFF.